A selection of T cell receptor beta chains follows, all from one sample in a study of memory CD4+ T cells and cytomegalovirus serostatus. The assay was immunoSEQ multiplex PCR, and TCRdb's table has in-frame clones only and misses some. The repertoire includes 64,000 or so clones, approximately 77% of them detected once, and 0.88% sits in the top ten. Sequenced input: memory CD4+ T cells from blood. All receptors come from an adult in good health and CMV-seronegative. The CDR3 runs from the conserved cysteine through the conserved F or W. The D gene is left open where the match is weak. For some rows the clone size is stated as once, few or many, or as a class when expanded; others skip it.

j_call	clone_size	v_call	d_call	cdr3_nt	cdr3_aa
TRBJ1-1	NA	TRBV9	NA	TGTGCCAGCAGCCCGGGGTTAAGGAGGGGCATGAACACTGAAGCTTTCTTT	CASSPGLRRGMNTEAFF
TRBJ1-2	NA	TRBV4-1	NA	TGCGCCAGCAGCCAAGATAAGGAGATCTATGGCTACACCTTC	CASSQDKEIYGYTF
TRBJ1-4	NA	TRBV28	NA	TGTGCCAGCAGTTTTGTTGGGGGGCTAGAAGAAAAACTGTTTTTT	CASSFVGGLEEKLFF
TRBJ2-5	NA	TRBV28	TRBD1	TGTGCCAGCAGTTTAGGACAGGGGAGGTCGGAGACCCAGTACTTC	CASSLGQGRSETQYF
TRBJ1-5	NA	TRBV7-9	NA	TGTGCCAGCAGCTTAGGTTTAAATCAGCCCCAGCATTTT	CASSLGLNQPQHF
TRBJ1-1	NA	TRBV11-1	TRBD1	TGTGCCAGCAGCCGGGGACAGGGAAACACTGAAGCTTTCTTT	CASSRGQGNTEAFF
TRBJ1-2	NA	TRBV6-1	TRBD1	TGTGCCAGCAGTTTGGGACAGGGGAAGGAGAGCACCTTC	CASSLGQGKESTF
TRBJ2-7	NA	TRBV4-2	NA	TGTGCCAGCAGCCAAGAGGGACCTCGCAAAGGGGAGCAGTACTTC	CASSQEGPRKGEQYF
TRBJ1-1	few	TRBV19	TRBD1	TGTGCCAGTAGTATAAGACAGGGATTAGGTGAAGCTTTCTTT	CASSIRQGLGEAFF
TRBJ1-2	few	TRBV7-9	NA	TGTGCCAGCAGCCAGGGACAAAGGGATGGCTACACCTTC	CASSQGQRDGYTF
TRBJ2-7	NA	TRBV6-5	TRBD2	TGTGCCAGCAGACCCCGGACTAGCGGGCCCTACGAGCAGTACTTC	CASRPRTSGPYEQYF
TRBJ1-2	NA	TRBV28	NA	TGTGCCAGCAGTTTTGCGACTTACGGCTACACCTTC	CASSFATYGYTF
TRBJ1-3	NA	TRBV20-1	NA	TGCAGTGCTCCCAGTGGAAACACCATATATTTT	CSAPSGNTIYF
TRBJ2-1	NA	TRBV7-9	TRBD1	TGTGCCAGCAGCCCACAGGGGGTTATCTACAATGAGCAGTTCTTC	CASSPQGVIYNEQFF
TRBJ1-4	NA	TRBV25-1	NA	TGTGCCAGCAGTGAATGGGGACCGTCAGGGATTAATGAAAAACTGTTTTTT	CASSEWGPSGINEKLFF
TRBJ1-1	NA	TRBV20-1	NA	TGCAGTGCCCCATCAGCTTTCTTT	CSAPSAFF
TRBJ2-7	NA	TRBV11-3	NA	TGTGCCAGCAGTCTCACGGAGACGCGGGAGCAGTACTTC	CASSLTETREQYF
TRBJ2-6	NA	TRBV5-6	NA	TGTGCCAGCAGCTTCAAGGGTGCTGGGGCCAACGTCCTGACTTTC	CASSFKGAGANVLTF
TRBJ1-2	NA	TRBV11-3	NA	TGTGCCAGCAGCTTAGGGGATGGCTATGGCTACACCTTC	CASSLGDGYGYTF
TRBJ2-7	NA	TRBV9	NA	TGTGCCAGCAGCGCCCATCTGAGGGACTACGAGCAGTACTTC	CASSAHLRDYEQYF
TRBJ1-1	NA	TRBV6-1	TRBD1	TGTGCCAGCGCGGGACAGGGAAGTAAGACTGAAGCTTTCTTT	CASAGQGSKTEAFF
TRBJ2-1	NA	TRBV11-2	NA	TGTGCCAGCAGCCCCCTCCATGGTTGGTCCTACAATGAGCAGTTCTTC	CASSPLHGWSYNEQFF
TRBJ2-7	NA	TRBV6-5	NA	TGTGCCAGCAGTTACTCGTGGGAGGTCGCCTACGAGCAGTACTTC	CASSYSWEVAYEQYF
TRBJ2-2	NA	TRBV29-1	NA	TGCAGCGCGGATCCGAACACCGGGGAGCTGTTTTTT	CSADPNTGELFF
TRBJ1-1	once	TRBV5-6	NA	TGTGCCAGCAGGCTCTCACGTGGGGGGCTGAACACTGAAGCTTTCTTT	CASRLSRGGLNTEAFF
TRBJ2-5	NA	TRBV28	NA	TGTGCCAGCAGTTTCAGGTGGGGGGAAGAGACCCAGTACTTC	CASSFRWGEETQYF
TRBJ1-2	NA	TRBV27	NA	TGTGCCAGCAGTAAACAACAACCTAACTATGGCTACACCTTC	CASSKQQPNYGYTF
TRBJ1-5	few	TRBV6-1	NA	TGTGCCAGCAGTGGCCGGGATCAGCCCCAGCATTTT	CASSGRDQPQHF
TRBJ2-7	NA	TRBV21-1	NA	TGTGCCATCAACCCCGGGACTAGCCCATACGAGCAGTACTTC	CAINPGTSPYEQYF
TRBJ1-2	NA	TRBV29-1	NA	TGCAGCGTTAGAGGGGAACATGGCTACACCTTC	CSVRGEHGYTF
TRBJ2-5	NA	TRBV7-6	NA	TGTGCCAGCAGCTTCACAACACTAGGGACTTGGGAGACCCAGTACTTC	CASSFTTLGTWETQYF
TRBJ2-5	NA	TRBV19	TRBD1	TGTGCCAGTAGTATTGACGGCAGGGGGCCGCGGCAAGAGACCCAGTACTTC	CASSIDGRGPRQETQYF
TRBJ1-2	NA	TRBV28	NA	TGTGCCAGCAGGTTGTCCGTTAGTGGCTACACCTTC	CASRLSVSGYTF
TRBJ2-6	NA	TRBV5-4	NA	TGTGCCAGCAGCTTGGACAGGGTGAAGGGTGGGGCCAACGTCCTGACTTTC	CASSLDRVKGGANVLTF
TRBJ2-2	NA	TRBV19	TRBD1	TGTGCCAGTAGTTTGGGACAGGCGAACACCGGGGAGCTGTTTTTT	CASSLGQANTGELFF
TRBJ2-2	NA	TRBV7-6	NA	TGTGCCAGCAGCTTAGAGGTAGACGACACCGGGGAGCTGTTTTTT	CASSLEVDDTGELFF
TRBJ2-1	NA	TRBV7-3	NA	TGTGCCAGCAGCTTAACCCAATCCCCCTACAATGAGCAGTTCTTC	CASSLTQSPYNEQFF
TRBJ1-4	NA	TRBV2	TRBD1	TGTGCCAGCAGTGGGACAGGCCGTACGAGTGCTGGAAAACTGTTTTTT	CASSGTGRTSAGKLFF
TRBJ1-1	NA	TRBV25-1	NA	TGTGCCAGCCACAGGAACACTGAAGCTTTCTTT	CASHRNTEAFF
TRBJ2-2	NA	TRBV4-3	NA	TGCGCCAGCAGCCAAGGGGCGGGAAGGGCCGGGGAGCTGTTTTTT	CASSQGAGRAGELFF
TRBJ1-2	NA	TRBV2	NA	TGTGCCAGCACACTTGACATGAACTATGGCTACACCTTC	CASTLDMNYGYTF
TRBJ1-2	NA	TRBV2	TRBD1	TGTGCCAGCAGTGACGGCAGGGGGCGTCATTCTAACTATGGCTACACCTTC	CASSDGRGRHSNYGYTF